The 24 T cell receptor beta chains presented below share a single source sample, sequenced in a study of pediatric ulcerative colitis. Profiling relied on immunoSEQ multiplex PCR, and the TCRdb table lists in-frame clones only, not all of them. This table has about 64,000 clones, about 80% appearing once. Specimen: blood. These receptors were obtained from a boy between 10 and 17 years old with moderate ulcerative colitis.

The chain is built from TRBV4-2 and TRBJ2-4; a possible D gene is TRBD1 (6 bases). CDR3 length: 19 residues. Germline-derived CDR1 and CDR2 are LGHNA and YNFKEQ. Trimming pared 4 bases from V and 3 bases from J, leaving 25 bases between. The CDR3 DNA reads TGTGCCAGCAGCCCCCAACCAGGGGACCAATTTATGGTCAAAAACATTCAGTACTTC. This sequence encodes CASSPQPGDQFMVKNIQYF.

The chain is built from TRBV5-1 and TRBJ2-1; the match to TRBD2 covers 11 bases. From germline, CDR1 is SGHRS and CDR2 YFSETQ. CDR3 length equals 16 residues. The V segment lost 5 bases and the J segment 4 bases; nucleotides outside the gene matches: 8. The CDR3 sequence: CASREKASGGYNEQFF. The DNA of the CDR3 is TGCGCCAGCAGGGAGAAGGCTAGCGGGGGGTACAATGAGCAGTTCTTC.

The chain couples TRBV5-1 to TRBJ2-4, with 10 bases identical to TRBD1. V dropped 0 bases and J dropped 8; count of bases not matched to a gene: 5. Germline CDR1 reads SGHRS; CDR2 reads YFSETQ. The CDR3 runs 15 residues. CDR3 bases: TGCGCCAGCAGCTTGGCAAGGGGACAGGGGCACATTCAGTACTTC. Protein: CASSLARGQGHIQYF.

A few counts support this clone. The chain carries TRBV9 and TRBJ1-1; unclear D gene. The CDR3 has 15 residues. Germline V gene data show CDR1 as SGDLS and CDR2 as YYNGEE. The germline V and J ends were trimmed by 4 bases and 4 bases, with 17 bases remaining between them. The CDR3 sequence is CASSPNEIRGTEAFF. CDR3 DNA: TGTGCCAGCAGCCCTAATGAGATTCGGGGCACTGAAGCTTTCTTT. Full variable domain (rest looked up from reference TRBV9 and TRBJ1-1): DSGVTQTPKHLITATGQRVTLRCSPRSGDLSVYWYQQSLDQGLQFLIQYYNGEERAKGNILERFSAQQFPDLHSELNLSSLELGDSALYFCASSPNEIRGTEAFFGQGTRLTVV.

This clone came up once. The chain combines TRBV9 with TRBJ2-1; tentative D call: TRBD2 (6 bases). With 0 bases removed from V and 7 bases from J, the gap between germline ends came to 14 bases. Germline CDR1 reads SGDLS; CDR2 reads YYNGEE. The CDR3 has 15 residues. The chain's CDR3 is CASSVGLANLNEQFF. The CDR3 bases are TGTGCCAGCAGCGTAGGGCTAGCGAATTTAAATGAGCAGTTCTTC.

This chain joins TRBV7-3 and TRBJ2-5; no clear D. V lost 3 bases and J lost 6, with 11 bases in between. The CDR3 consists of 13 residues. Germline CDR1 and CDR2: SGHTA and FQGTGA. The CDR3, as DNA: TGTGCCAGCAGCTTCGGCAGCCTCCAGACCCAGTACTTC. This gives the protein CASSFGSLQTQYF.

The chain carries TRBV7-2 and TRBJ1-2, with TRBD1 identical over 8 bases. The CDR3 extends over 13 amino acids. Trimming at V came to 5 bases and at J to 4 bases, leaving 3 bases not matched to a gene. Germline V lookup: CDR1 SGHTA, CDR2 FQGNSA. The CDR3 DNA reads as TGTGCCAGCAGCCCGGGACAGGTCTATGGCTACACCTTC. This sequence encodes CASSPGQVYGYTF. Based on the CDR3 plus reference TRBV7-2 and TRBJ1-2, the full variable domain is GAGVSQSPSNKVTEKGKDVELRCDPISGHTALYWYRQSLGQGLEFLIYFQGNSAPDKSGLPSDRFSAERTGGSVSTLTIQRTQQEDSAVYLCASSPGQVYGYTFGSGTRLTVV.

This sequence joins TRBV6-1 and TRBJ2-1; D may be TRBD2 (6 bases). Trimming shortened V by 3 bases and J by 0 bases, and 15 bases separated the two germline ends. There are 17 residues in the CDR3. The germline V gene has CDR1 MNHNS and CDR2 SASEGT. The CDR3 region has the DNA TGTGCCAGCAGTGACGGACTACTCAGAAGCTCCTACAATGAGCAGTTCTTC. Protein: CASSDGLLRSSYNEQFF.

V gene TRBV14 combines with J gene TRBJ2-2, with 8 bases identical to TRBD1. The CDR3 covers 13 residues. Trimming cost V 8 bases and J 4 bases; bases outside gene matches: 3. The germline V gene encodes CDR1 SGHDN and CDR2 FVKESK. The CDR3 spells CASGGQATGELFF. DNA for the CDR3: TGTGCCAGCGGGGGACAGGCCACCGGGGAGCTGTTTTTT.

This clone was counted once. This chain uses TRBV6-4 with TRBJ1-1; D remains unclear. CDR3 size: 14 residues. V lost 0 bases and J 4 bases, leaving 9 bases between the germline ends. Germline V lookup: CDR1 MRHNA, CDR2 SNTAGT. CDR3 protein: CASSDSGGSTEAFF. The CDR3 bases are TGTGCCAGCAGTGACTCGGGTGGTAGCACTGAAGCTTTCTTT.

The count of this clone is one. The rearrangement joins TRBV19 to TRBJ2-4; no clear D gene. From germline, CDR1 is LNHDA and CDR2 SQIVND (reference sequence). The CDR3 extends over 14 amino acids. V gave up 10 bases and J gave up 3 bases, with 16 bases separating them. The CDR3 DNA reads TGTGCCACTGCACCCATTGGGGTCAAAAACATTCAGTACTTC. Translated, it gives CATAPIGVKNIQYF.

The chain combines TRBV4-3 with TRBJ2-1; TRBD2 matches at 9 bases. The V and J ends lost 1 base and 5 bases, in that order; junction bases with no gene match: 3. Germline CDR1 reads LGHNA; CDR2 reads YSLEER. The CDR3 covers 15 residues. DNA of the CDR3: TGCGCCAGCAGCCAAGGACTAGCGGTTGACAATGAGCAGTTCTTC. It specifies CASSQGLAVDNEQFF.

The chain is built from TRBV7-9 and TRBJ2-2, with D possibly matching TRBD2 (6 bases). Germline V gene lookup returns CDR1 SEHNR and CDR2 FQNEAQ (reference sequence). V lost 1 base and J lost 1, with 13 bases in between. This CDR3 has 17 amino acids. The CDR3: CASSLVAGLENTGELFF. The DNA for the CDR3 is TGTGCCAGCAGCTTAGTCGCGGGGCTGGAGAACACCGGGGAGCTGTTTTTT.

The V gene is TRBV21-1, the J gene TRBJ2-6. TRBV21-1 is classified as a pseudogene. CDR3 length equals 19 residues. CDR3 sequence: CASSSGGGLAKSGANVLTF. For the CDR3, the DNA is TGTGCCAGCAGCAGCGGAGGGGGACTCGCCAAATCTGGGGCCAACGTCCTGACTTTC.

Only a few counts were recorded for this clone. The chain uses TRBV6-5 and TRBJ1-1, with a tentative D call TRBD1 (6 bases). Deletions cut 2 bases from V and 1 base from J, with 11 bases between. From germline, CDR1 is MNHEY and CDR2 SVGAGI. CDR3 length equals 15 residues. The CDR3 DNA reads TGTGCCAGCAGTTACCCCAGGGGACCGAACACTGAAGCTTTCTTT. Its translation: CASSYPRGPNTEAFF.

This clone turned up a few times. The DNA of the CDR3 is TGTGCCAGCAGCTTGGAAGGGGATGGCTACACCTTC. This translates into CASSLEGDGYTF. The chain combines TRBV5-6 with TRBJ1-2; D perhaps matches TRBD1 (5 bases). Germline V gene lookup returns CDR1 SGHDT and CDR2 YYEEEE. The CDR3 has 12 residues. Trimming cost V 0 bases and J 6 bases, with 6 bases left between them.

The CDR3 reads CASSQGLAGYNEQFF. Written as DNA, the CDR3 is TGTGCCAGCAGCCAGGGACTAGCGGGGTACAATGAGCAGTTCTTC. The V gene is TRBV5-8, the J gene TRBJ2-1; 13 bases fit TRBD2. V gave up 4 bases and J gave up 4 bases; unmatched junction bases: 2. This CDR3 spans 15 amino acids. Looked up from germline, CDR1 is SGHTS and CDR2 is YDEGEE.

The V gene is TRBV15, the J gene TRBJ2-3, with D perhaps matching TRBD2 (5 bases). CDR3 length equals 14 residues. CDR1 and CDR2 (germline): LNHNV, YYDKDF (reference sequence). The germline V and J ends were trimmed by 8 bases and 0 bases, with 12 bases remaining between them. CDR3 sequence (DNA): TGTGCCACCGAAGGGAGCGGTAGCACAGATACGCAGTATTTT. Translating gives CATEGSGSTDTQYF. Combining the CDR3 with reference TRBV15 and TRBJ2-3 gives the whole variable domain DAMVIQNPRYQVTQFGKPVTLSCSQTLNHNVMYWYQQKSSQAPKLLFHYYDKDFNNEADTPDNFQSRRPNTSFCFLDIRSPGLGDTAMYLCATEGSGSTDTQYFGPGTRLTVL.

This clone was seen just once. The chain recombines TRBV10-1 with TRBJ2-3, with a weak D call TRBD1 (6 bases). Trimming removed 6 bases from V and 4 bases from J, with 17 bases in between. The CDR3 runs to 15 residues. CDR1 is WNHNN, CDR2 SYGVQD, per germline (reference sequence). The chain's CDR3 is CASSLLRGVADTQYF. The CDR3 coding sequence is TGCGCCAGCAGCTTACTCAGGGGCGTGGCAGATACGCAGTATTTT.

The J gene is TRBJ1-4, the V gene TRBV5-1; D ambiguous. Trimming pared 3 bases from V and 3 bases from J, leaving 12 bases between. The germline V gene encodes CDR1 SGHRS and CDR2 YFSETQ. CDR3 length: 15 residues. CDR3 protein: CASSSWTGPNEKLFF. CDR3 nucleotide sequence: TGCGCCAGCAGCTCCTGGACCGGACCTAATGAAAAACTGTTTTTT.

The chain employs TRBV6-1 and TRBJ1-2; D not resolved. Per germline, CDR1 MNHNS and CDR2 SASEGT. CDR3 length: 15 amino acids. With 1 base removed from V and 6 bases from J, the gap between germline ends came to 15 bases. The CDR3 loop is CASSEDLWPGNGYTF. The CDR3 DNA is TGTGCCAGCAGTGAAGATTTATGGCCCGGGAATGGCTACACCTTC.

The chain recombines TRBV4-1 with TRBJ1-1, with 8 bases fitting TRBD1. V was pared by 1 base and J by 4 bases, with 5 bases of the junction left unmatched. Germline values: CDR1 MGHRA, CDR2 YSYEKL. This CDR3 has 15 amino acids. The CDR3 loop is CASSQVATGGTEAFF. CDR3 sequence (DNA): TGCGCCAGCAGCCAAGTCGCTACAGGGGGCACTGAAGCTTTCTTT.

The chain couples TRBV5-1 to TRBJ1-1; D call uncertain. V was pared by 2 bases and J by 0 bases, with 11 bases between. The CDR3 is 15 amino acids. CDR1 and CDR2 (germline): SGHRS, YFSETQ. CDR3 coding DNA: TGCGCCAGCAGCTTAACCCCGGGCATGAACACTGAAGCTTTCTTT. Its translation is CASSLTPGMNTEAFF.

V and J are TRBV5-1 and TRBJ1-2; TRBD1 matches 7 bases. Germline trimming cut 4 bases from V and 8 bases from J; bases unmatched to any gene: 5. The germline gives CDR1 SGHRS, CDR2 YFSETQ. The CDR3 has 12 amino acids. The CDR3 region has the DNA TGCGCCAGCAGCGTGACAGGGTCGGGCTACACCTTC. This codes for CASSVTGSGYTF.